These T cell receptor beta chains were read from a single sample in a study of blood T cell repertoires in COVID-19. Sequenced by immunoSEQ multiplex PCR; TCRdb stores in-frame clones only, minus some. The table lists hundreds of thousands of clones, approximately 90% of them singletons. Specimen: PBMCs or T cells enriched from blood (not recorded which). These receptors all come from a woman aged 18-35 years who had been exposed to COVID-19. Each CDR3 is given with its conserved first and last residue. A D gene is named only where the DNA matches it firmly. Clone size, where shown, is once, few, many, or a class for clones that have expanded.

size,D,V,J,CDR3,DNA
few,NA,TRBV18,TRBJ1-4,CASSPPSRVNEKLFF,TGTGCCAGCTCACCCCCGTCCAGGGTTAATGAAAAACTGTTTTTT
NA,TRBD1,TRBV28,TRBJ1-5,CASSPRGQGYGQPQHF,TGTGCCAGCAGTCCCCGGGGACAGGGATATGGGCAGCCCCAGCATTTT
NA,NA,TRBV5-1,TRBJ1-2,CASSPGDGYGYTF,TGCGCCAGCAGCCCCGGGGATGGTTATGGCTACACCTTC
NA,TRBD2,TRBV16,TRBJ2-1,CASSPVGSGRSDNEQFF,TGTGCCAGCAGCCCAGTGGGTAGCGGGAGATCAGACAATGAGCAGTTCTTC
once,TRBD2,TRBV27,TRBJ2-2,CASSLSIRLAGNTGELFF,TGTGCCAGCAGTTTATCGATTCGGCTAGCGGGGAACACCGGGGAGCTGTTTTTT
NA,NA,TRBV4-1,TRBJ2-7,CASSRSTLGVEPYEQYF,TGCGCCAGCAGCCGCTCCACTTTAGGAGTGGAACCCTACGAGCAGTACTTC
once,TRBD1,TRBV6-9,TRBJ1-5,CASSYPPGQPLNQPQHF,TGTGCCAGCAGTTATCCCCCGGGACAGCCACTTAATCAGCCCCAGCATTTT
NA,TRBD1,TRBV3-1/TRBV3-2,TRBJ1-4,CASSPGTGVGEKLFF,TGTGCCAGCAGCCCCGGGACAGGGGTAGGAGAAAAACTGTTTTTT
NA,TRBD2,TRBV6-5,TRBJ2-7,CASRPLAGGSYEQYF,TGTGCCAGCAGGCCACTAGCGGGGGGATCCTACGAGCAGTACTTC
NA,TRBD2,TRBV30,TRBJ2-1,CACSGGSSYNEQFF,TGTGCCTGCAGCGGGGGCAGCTCCTACAATGAGCAGTTCTTC
once,NA,TRBV7-2,TRBJ1-6,CASSLRRADSPLHF,TGTGCCAGCAGCCTCCGCAGGGCTGATTCACCCCTCCACTTT
NA,TRBD1,TRBV28,TRBJ1-2,CASILRTGELYGYTF,TGTGCCAGCATTCTTAGGACAGGGGAGCTCTATGGCTACACCTTC
NA,NA,TRBV2,TRBJ1-5,CASSEEGTYNQPQHF,TGTGCCAGCAGTGAAGAAGGGACTTACAATCAGCCCCAGCATTTT
many,TRBD1,TRBV19,TRBJ2-1,CASSIEQGAYNEQFF,TGTGCCAGTAGTATTGAACAGGGGGCTTACAATGAGCAGTTCTTC
NA,NA,TRBV28,TRBJ1-5,CASSPAGAYNQPQHF,TGTGCCAGCAGTCCTGCAGGCGCTTACAATCAGCCCCAGCATTTT
once,TRBD1,TRBV5-1,TRBJ2-7,CASSQGQFSYEQYF,TGCGCCAGCAGCCAGGGACAGTTTTCCTACGAGCAGTACTTC
NA,NA,TRBV18,TRBJ2-1,CASSLETGEQFF,TGTGCCAGCTCATTAGAGACAGGAGAGCAGTTCTTC